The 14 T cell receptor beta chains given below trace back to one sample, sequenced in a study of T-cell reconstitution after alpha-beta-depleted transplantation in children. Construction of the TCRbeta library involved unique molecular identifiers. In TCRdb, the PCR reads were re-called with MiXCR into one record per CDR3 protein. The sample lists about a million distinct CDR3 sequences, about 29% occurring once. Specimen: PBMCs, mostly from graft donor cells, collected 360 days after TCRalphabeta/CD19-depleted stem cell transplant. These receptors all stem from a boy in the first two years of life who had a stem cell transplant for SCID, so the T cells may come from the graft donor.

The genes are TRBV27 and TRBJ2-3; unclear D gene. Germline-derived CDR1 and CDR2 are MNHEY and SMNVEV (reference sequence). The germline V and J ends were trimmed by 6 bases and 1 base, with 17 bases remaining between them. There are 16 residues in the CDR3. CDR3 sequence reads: CASRPLFRGGTDTQYF. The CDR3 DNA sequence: TGTGCCAGCAGGCCCCTGTTTCGTGGGGGCACAGATACGCAGTATTTT.

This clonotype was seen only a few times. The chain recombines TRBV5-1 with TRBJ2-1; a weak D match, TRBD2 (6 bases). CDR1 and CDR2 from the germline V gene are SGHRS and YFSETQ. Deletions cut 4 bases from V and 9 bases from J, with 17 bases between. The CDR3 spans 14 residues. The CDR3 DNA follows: TGCGCCAGCAGCGGCGCGGAGGGAGGTAGTGAGCAGTTCTTC. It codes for CASSGAEGGSEQFF. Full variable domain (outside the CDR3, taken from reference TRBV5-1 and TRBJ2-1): KAGVTQTPRYLIKTRGQQVTLSCSPISGHRSVSWYQQTPGQGLQFLFEYFSETQRNKGNFPGRFSGRQFSNSRSEMNVSTLELGDSALYLCASSGAEGGSEQFFGPGTRLTVL.

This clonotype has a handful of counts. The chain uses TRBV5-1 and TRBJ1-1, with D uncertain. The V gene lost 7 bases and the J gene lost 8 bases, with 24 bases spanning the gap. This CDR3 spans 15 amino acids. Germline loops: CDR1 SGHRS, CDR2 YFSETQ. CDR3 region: CASRLSPFGGMEAFF. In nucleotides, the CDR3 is TGCGCCAGCCGCCTAAGCCCTTTCGGTGGGATGGAAGCTTTCTTT. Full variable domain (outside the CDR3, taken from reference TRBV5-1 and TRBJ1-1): KAGVTQTPRYLIKTRGQQVTLSCSPISGHRSVSWYQQTPGQGLQFLFEYFSETQRNKGNFPGRFSGRQFSNSRSEMNVSTLELGDSALYLCASRLSPFGGMEAFFGQGTRLTVV.

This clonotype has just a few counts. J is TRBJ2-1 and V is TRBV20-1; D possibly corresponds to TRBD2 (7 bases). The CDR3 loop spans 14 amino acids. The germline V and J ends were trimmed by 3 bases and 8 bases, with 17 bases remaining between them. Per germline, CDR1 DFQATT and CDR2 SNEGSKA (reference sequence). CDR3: CSASGGPSVYEQFF. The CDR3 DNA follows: TGCAGTGCTAGCGGGGGGCCCTCTGTTTATGAGCAGTTCTTC.

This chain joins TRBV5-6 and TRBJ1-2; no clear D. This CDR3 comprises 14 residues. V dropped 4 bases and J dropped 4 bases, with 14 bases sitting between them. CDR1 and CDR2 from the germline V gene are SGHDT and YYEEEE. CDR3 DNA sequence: TGTGCCAGCAGCGGACCAACGGAAATCTATGGCTACACCTTC. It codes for CASSGPTEIYGYTF. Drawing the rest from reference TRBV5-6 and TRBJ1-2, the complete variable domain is DAGVTQSPTHLIKTRGQQVTLRCSPKSGHDTVSWYQQALGQGPQFIFQYYEEEERQRGNFPDRFSGHQFPNYSSELNVNALLLGDSALYLCASSGPTEIYGYTFGSGTRLTVV.

Here the CDR3 DNA reads TGCGCCAGCAGCTTGGAGGGACAGACCTATGGCTACACCTTC. Amino acids: CASSLEGQTYGYTF. The chain has TRBV5-1 and TRBJ1-2; 7 bases fit TRBD1. From germline, CDR1 is SGHRS and CDR2 YFSETQ. The CDR3 runs 14 residues. V shed 0 bases and J 4 bases; nucleotides not matched to a gene: 3.

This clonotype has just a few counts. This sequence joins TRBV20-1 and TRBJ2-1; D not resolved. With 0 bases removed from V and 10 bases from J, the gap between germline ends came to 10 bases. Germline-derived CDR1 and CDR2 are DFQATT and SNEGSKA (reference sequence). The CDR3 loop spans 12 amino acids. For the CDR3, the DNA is TGCAGTGCTAGAGATCTTACGCCGGAGCAGTTCTTC. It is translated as CSARDLTPEQFF.

This CDR3 reads CASSARGHTEAFF. The CDR3 nucleotides are TGCGCCAGCAGCGCCAGGGGGCACACTGAAGCTTTCTTT. The chain is built from TRBV5-1 and TRBJ1-1; 8 bases map to TRBD1. V lost 4 bases, J lost 3 bases, and 2 bases stayed unmatched. Germline CDR1 reads SGHRS; CDR2 reads YFSETQ. The CDR3 spans 13 residues.

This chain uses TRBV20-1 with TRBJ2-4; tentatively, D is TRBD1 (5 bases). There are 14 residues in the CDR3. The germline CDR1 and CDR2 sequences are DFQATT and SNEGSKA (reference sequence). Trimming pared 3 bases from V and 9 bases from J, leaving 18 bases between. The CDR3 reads CSARSPRVWAIQYF. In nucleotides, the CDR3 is TGCAGTGCTAGGAGCCCCAGGGTATGGGCCATTCAGTACTTC.

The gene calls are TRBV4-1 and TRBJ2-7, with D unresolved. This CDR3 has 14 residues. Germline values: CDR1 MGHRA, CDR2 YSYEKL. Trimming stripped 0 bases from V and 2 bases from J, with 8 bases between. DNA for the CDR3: TGCGCCAGCAGCCAAGAGGTAATGGCCTACGAGCAGTACTTC. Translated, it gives CASSQEVMAYEQYF.

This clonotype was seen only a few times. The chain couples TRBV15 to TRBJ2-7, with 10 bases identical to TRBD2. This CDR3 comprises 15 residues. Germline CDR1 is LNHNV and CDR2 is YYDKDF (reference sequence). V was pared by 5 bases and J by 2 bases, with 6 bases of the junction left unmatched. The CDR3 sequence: CATSDAGTSAYEQYF. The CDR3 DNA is TGTGCCACCAGCGATGCCGGGACTAGCGCCTACGAGCAGTACTTC.

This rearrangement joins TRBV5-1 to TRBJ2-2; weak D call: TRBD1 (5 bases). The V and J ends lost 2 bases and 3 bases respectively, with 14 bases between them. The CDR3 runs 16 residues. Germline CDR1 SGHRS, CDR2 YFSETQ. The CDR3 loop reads CASSLGAHGYTGELFF. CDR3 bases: TGCGCCAGCAGCTTAGGGGCCCACGGGTACACCGGGGAGCTGTTTTTT.

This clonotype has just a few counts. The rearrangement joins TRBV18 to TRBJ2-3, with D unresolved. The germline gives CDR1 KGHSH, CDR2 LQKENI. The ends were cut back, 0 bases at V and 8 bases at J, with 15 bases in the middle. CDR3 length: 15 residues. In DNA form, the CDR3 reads TGTGCCAGCTCACCACCGGCCCCCGCAGTAGGTACGCAGTATTTT. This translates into CASSPPAPAVGTQYF.

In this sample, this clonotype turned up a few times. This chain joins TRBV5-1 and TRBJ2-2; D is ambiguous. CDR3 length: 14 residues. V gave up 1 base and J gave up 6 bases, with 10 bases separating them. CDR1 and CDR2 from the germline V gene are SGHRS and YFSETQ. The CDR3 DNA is TGCGCCAGCAGCTTGCCCGGGTATGCCGGGGAGCTGTTTTTT. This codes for CASSLPGYAGELFF. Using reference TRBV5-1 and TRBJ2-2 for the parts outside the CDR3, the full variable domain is KAGVTQTPRYLIKTRGQQVTLSCSPISGHRSVSWYQQTPGQGLQFLFEYFSETQRNKGNFPGRFSGRQFSNSRSEMNVSTLELGDSALYLCASSLPGYAGELFFGEGSRLTVL.